This entry describes one TCR beta chain. Its specificity is not known. TCRdb reanalysed the 5' RACE reads using MiXCR and keeps one entry per CDR3 protein. The table lists about 410,000 distinct CDR3 sequences, 20% to 30% of them singletons, with less than 15% in the top ten. CDR3 length equals 15 residues. Germline values: CDR1 SGHRS, CDR2 YFSETQ. V lost 3 bases, J lost 3 bases, and 15 bases lay in between. This sample was included in a study of T-cell memory formation after mild COVID-19. Overall study findings and caveats: Researchers found some responding clones in pre-infection memory, a sign that cross-reactive memory joined.

V gene TRBV5-1 combines with J gene TRBJ2-5; D may be TRBD1 (6 bases). This TCR derives from an adult woman who had mild COVID-19 (a few samples of this study predate the infection). Cell type and time point are not known. The material sequenced was PBMCs or a T cell subset sorted from them (not recorded which). In DNA, the CDR3 is TGCGCCAGCAGCTGGGTACAGGGAACAAAAGAGACCCAGTACTTC. Translation gives CASSWVQGTKETQYF.